This entry lists 21 T cell receptor beta chains sequenced from one sample in a study of beta chain features in type 1 diabetes. Expressed TCRB transcripts were sequenced because the entire RNA isolate underwent reverse transcription. The method was immunoSEQ multiplex PCR; TCRdb's version includes in-frame clones alone and lacks a portion of them. Here the sample spans under 200,000 clones, about 8.1% being singletons. Specimen: central memory CD4+ T cells from blood. The receptors shown here come from a man aged 18 to 29 in good health.

This clone has ten or more counts. This chain joins TRBV25-1 and TRBJ2-4; a possible D gene is TRBD1 (6 bases). Germline assignment: CDR1 MGHDK and CDR2 SYGVNS. The CDR3 covers 11 residues. V was shortened by 8 bases and J by 8 bases, with 10 bases between the two germline ends. The CDR3 DNA follows: TGTGCCAGCCGACAGGTTGACATTCAGTACTTC. It codes for CASRQVDIQYF. Full variable domain (remainder filled in from reference TRBV25-1 and TRBJ2-4): EADIYQTPRYLVIGTGKKITLECSQTMGHDKMYWYQQDPGMELHLIHYSYGVNSTEKGDLSSESTVSRIRTEHFPLTLESARPSHTSQYLCASRQVDIQYFGAGTRLSVL.

The chain combines TRBV7-2 with TRBJ2-2, with D possibly TRBD2 on 6 matching bases. CDR3 size: 15 residues. Per the germline V gene, CDR1 is SGHTA and CDR2 is FQGNSA. V was pared by 2 bases and J by 5 bases, with 12 bases between. CDR3 in amino acids: CASSLRRVGTGELFF. The CDR3 coding sequence is TGTGCCAGCAGCTTAAGGAGGGTTGGGACCGGGGAGCTGTTTTTT.

This rearrangement joins TRBV5-1 to TRBJ1-1; 10 nucleotides align to TRBD1. The V and J ends lost 0 bases and 6 bases, in that order; junction bases with no gene match: 5. The CDR3 contains 15 residues. The V gene's germline CDR1 is SGHRS and CDR2 YFSETQ. The CDR3 nucleotides read TGCGCCAGCAGCTTGGACGGACAGGGGGTTGCTGAAGCTTTCTTT. It yields the protein CASSLDGQGVAEAFF.

This clone appeared a few times. The DNA of the CDR3 is TGCGCCAGCAGCTTGACGACTAGCGGAAACACCGGGGAGCTGTTTTTT. Translating gives CASSLTTSGNTGELFF. The gene calls are TRBV5-1 and TRBJ2-2; TRBD2 agrees at 9 bases. Trimming cost V 1 base and J 2 bases; bases outside gene matches: 3. Per germline, CDR1 SGHRS and CDR2 YFSETQ. CDR3 length equals 16 residues.

This clone was observed a few times. The rearrangement joins TRBV5-6 to TRBJ1-5, with a weak D call TRBD1 (6 bases). This CDR3 has 15 amino acids. The V gene lost 3 bases and the J gene lost 4 bases, with 14 bases spanning the gap. Germline V gene lookup returns CDR1 SGHDT and CDR2 YYEEEE. CDR3 residues: CASSSLDRLNQPQHF. In nucleotides, the CDR3 is TGTGCCAGCAGCTCGTTGGACAGACTAAATCAGCCCCAGCATTTT.

This clone was observed many times. The chain recombines TRBV4-2 with TRBJ2-5; TRBD2 is a possible D gene (7 bases). The CDR3 covers 16 residues. V lost 5 bases, J lost 1 base, and 17 bases lay in between. The germline V gene encodes CDR1 LGHNA and CDR2 YNFKEQ. The CDR3 bases are TGTGCCAGCAGCTCAGTGGGGCGGGGGCTCCAAGAGACCCAGTACTTC. Encoded protein: CASSSVGRGLQETQYF.

V and J are TRBV7-2 and TRBJ2-5; the D gene is possibly TRBD1 (5 bases). This CDR3 contains 13 residues. The V end lost 4 bases, the J end lost 2 bases, and 8 bases lay between the germline ends. From germline, CDR1 is SGHTA and CDR2 FQGNSA. In DNA, the CDR3 is TGTGCCAGCAGCTCAGACAGACAAGAGACCCAGTACTTC. This gives the protein CASSSDRQETQYF.

This clone was seen a few times. The chain combines TRBV10-3 with TRBJ2-5; possibly TRBD2 for D (5 bases). Trimming cost V 0 bases and J 2 bases, with 7 bases left between them. The CDR3 is 14 amino acids. From germline, CDR1 is ENHRY and CDR2 SYGVKD. The DNA for the CDR3 is TGTGCCATCAGTGAGTCTCTAGCTCAAGAGACCCAGTACTTC. Translating it yields CAISESLAQETQYF.

This clone was detected a few times. The rearrangement uses TRBV5-6 and TRBJ2-7; D perhaps matches TRBD1 (6 bases). Germline V gives CDR1 SGHDT, CDR2 YYEEEE. V lost 2 bases to trimming and J lost 4 bases, with 13 bases between them. CDR3 length equals 14 residues. The CDR3 DNA follows: TGTGCCAGCAGCTTCAGGGGTGGGAAATACGAGCAGTACTTC. Its protein product is CASSFRGGKYEQYF.

This clone was observed a single time. This same CDR3 is encoded by further DNA sequences in the sample. The CDR3 DNA reads as TGTGCCAGCTCACCTGGGGCAGCCTACGAGCAGTACTTC. This encodes CASSPGAAYEQYF. V and J are TRBV18 and TRBJ2-7; the D gene is possibly TRBD1 (5 bases). The CDR3 sequence is 13 residues long. V lost 3 bases to trimming and J lost 2 bases, with 8 bases between them. Germline V gene sequence: CDR1 KGHSH, CDR2 LQKENI.

This CDR3 reads CASSSPAGGGFNEQFF. Here the CDR3 DNA reads TGTGCCAGCAGTTCCCCCGCAGGGGGCGGTTTCAATGAGCAGTTCTTC. The chain links TRBV28 to TRBJ2-1; 8 bases are a match to TRBD1. V gave up 4 bases and J gave up 6 bases; unmatched junction bases: 11. The CDR3 length is 16 residues. Germline V lookup: CDR1 MDHEN, CDR2 SYDVKM.

V and J are TRBV14 and TRBJ1-4, with D perhaps matching TRBD1 (6 bases). Germline lookup yields CDR1 SGHDN and CDR2 FVKESK. The V end was cut by 2 bases, the J end by 4 bases, with 20 bases between. The CDR3 has 18 amino acids. CDR3 protein: CASSQRTISTGLNEKLFF. As DNA, the CDR3 is TGTGCCAGCAGCCAAAGGACCATCTCGACAGGACTTAATGAAAAACTGTTTTTT.

This sequence joins TRBV5-4 and TRBJ2-5; weak D call: TRBD1 (6 bases). With 4 bases removed from V and 4 bases from J, the gap between germline ends came to 11 bases. CDR1 and CDR2 (germline): SGHNT, YYREEE (reference sequence). The CDR3 sequence is 13 residues long. The CDR3 here is CASSKTGLETQYF. DNA of the CDR3: TGTGCCAGCAGCAAAACAGGGTTAGAGACCCAGTACTTC.

This clone was observed many times. This chain's CDR3 is CASSGGTVYEQYF. Written as DNA, the CDR3 is TGTGCCAGTAGTGGGGGGACGGTCTACGAGCAGTACTTC. This chain links TRBV19 with TRBJ2-7, with a possible D match to TRBD2 (6 bases). CDR3 length: 13 amino acids. V was pared by 5 bases and J by 3 bases, with 11 bases between. Germline CDR1 LNHDA, CDR2 SQIVND (reference sequence).

This clone was seen a few times. CDR3 nucleotides: TGTGCCGGAAGACAGGGGGTTCAGACAGATACGCAGTATTTT. It is translated as CAGRQGVQTDTQYF. This sequence joins TRBV2 and TRBJ2-3, with TRBD1 matching 9 bases. The CDR3 spans 14 residues. V shed 11 bases, J shed 3 bases, and the junction held 9 bases outside the gene matches. The V gene's germline CDR1 is SNHLY and CDR2 FYNNEI.

This clone was counted between two and nine times. The rearrangement links TRBV4-3 to TRBJ2-3, with D maybe TRBD1 (7 bases). Germline V gives CDR1 LGHNA, CDR2 YSLEER. Trimming took 1 base from V and 6 from J, leaving 17 bases between them. There are 16 residues in the CDR3. The CDR3 spells CASSQVSQAGGDTQYF. The CDR3 region has the DNA TGCGCCAGCAGCCAAGTTTCCCAGGCAGGGGGGGATACGCAGTATTTT.

This clone has only a few counts. The chain has TRBV16 and TRBJ1-5; possibly TRBD1 for D (5 bases). This CDR3 has 14 amino acids. Trimming took off 4 bases at V and 7 bases at J, with 14 bases between the two ends. Germline CDR1 KGHSY, CDR2 FQNENV. CDR3 nucleotide sequence: TGTGCCAGCAGCCGATATACAGGTTCCCAGCCCCAGCATTTT. Translated: CASSRYTGSQPQHF.

Only a few counts were recorded for this clone. The genes are TRBV7-2 and TRBJ1-2; D is unclear. Germline CDR1 and CDR2: SGHTA and FQGNSA. With 2 bases removed from V and 8 bases from J, the gap between germline ends came to 12 bases. The CDR3 contains 13 residues. CDR3 loop: CASSLQVSRGYTF. As DNA, the CDR3 is TGTGCCAGCAGCTTACAGGTATCTCGAGGCTACACCTTC.

This clone has a handful of counts. V gene TRBV27 combines with J gene TRBJ2-5; 14 bases align to TRBD2. From germline, CDR1 is MNHEY and CDR2 SMNVEV (reference sequence). CDR3 length: 16 residues. V lost 4 bases and J lost 3; bases outside the gene matches: 4. This CDR3 reads CASSWTSGRLEETQYF. Here the CDR3 DNA reads TGTGCCAGCAGTTGGACTAGCGGGAGGTTAGAAGAGACCCAGTACTTC.

CDR3 coding DNA: TGTGCCAGCAGCTTAGTCGGCCAGGGGCACCGGGAGCTGTTTTTT. Encoded protein: CASSLVGQGHRELFF. The chain has TRBV7-9 and TRBJ2-2, with D possibly TRBD1 on 6 matching bases. The length of the CDR3 is 15 residues. Trimming shortened V by 1 base and J by 9 bases, and 15 bases separated the two germline ends. Germline-derived CDR1 and CDR2 are SEHNR and FQNEAQ (reference sequence).

This clone was picked up many times. This chain links TRBV29-1 with TRBJ1-1; 11 bases are shared with TRBD1. Trimming took 6 bases from V and 7 from J; bases not matched to a gene: 10. The CDR3 is 14 amino acids. Germline loops: CDR1 SQVTM, CDR2 ANQGSEA. CDR3 protein: CSVEKGQGAGEAFF. CDR3 coding DNA: TGCAGCGTGGAGAAAGGACAGGGGGCCGGTGAAGCTTTCTTT.